The present T cell receptor (beta chain) was sequenced within a study of T-cell reconstitution after alpha-beta-depleted transplantation in children. Germline trimming cut 2 bases from V and 6 bases from J; bases unmatched to any gene: 5. Germline CDR1 reads DFQATT; CDR2 reads SNEGSKA (reference sequence). This CDR3 has 15 residues. Preparing the TCRbeta library involved the use of unique molecular identifiers. Each CDR3 protein gets one entry after TCRdb re-called the PCR reads with MiXCR. The repertoire holds approximately 230,000 distinct CDR3 sequences, with roughly 25% as singletons. Study-level results: Approximately two months post-transplant, alpha-beta T cells reportedly originated from several hundred expanded graft clones. It was newly produced T cells that mostly accounted for T-cell counts and diversity one year after transplant.

Remarks on this clonotype: What it recognizes is unknown.

The clonotype was recovered from a female patient aged 2-9 years who had a stem cell transplant for congenital amegakaryocytic thrombocytopenia, so the T cells may come from the graft donor. The sample was PBMCs, mostly from graft donor cells, taken 360 days after TCRalphabeta/CD19-depleted stem cell transplant. The gene calls are TRBV20-1 and TRBJ2-1, with 12 bases aligning to TRBD2. CDR3 amino acids: CSARTSGRYLNEQFF. The CDR3, as DNA: TGCAGTGCTAGAACTAGCGGGAGGTATCTCAATGAGCAGTTCTTC.